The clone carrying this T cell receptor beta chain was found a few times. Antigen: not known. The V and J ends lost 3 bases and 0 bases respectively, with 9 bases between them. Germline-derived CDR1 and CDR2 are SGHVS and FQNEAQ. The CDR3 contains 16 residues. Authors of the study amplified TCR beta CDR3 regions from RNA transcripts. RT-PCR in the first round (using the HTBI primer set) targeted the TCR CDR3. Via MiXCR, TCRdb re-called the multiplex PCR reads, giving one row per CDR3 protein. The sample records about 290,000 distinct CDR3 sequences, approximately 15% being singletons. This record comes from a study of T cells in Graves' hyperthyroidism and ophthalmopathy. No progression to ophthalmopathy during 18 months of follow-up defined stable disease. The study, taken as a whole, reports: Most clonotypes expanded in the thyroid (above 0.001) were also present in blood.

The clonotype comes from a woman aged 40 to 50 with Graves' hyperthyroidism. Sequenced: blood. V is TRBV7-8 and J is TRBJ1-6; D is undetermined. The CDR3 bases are TGTGCCAGCAGCTTTCTAACCAGCTCCTATAATTCACCCCTCCACTTT. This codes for CASSFLTSSYNSPLHF.